Listed here are 7 T cell receptor beta chains from one sample, sequenced in a study of blood T cell repertoires in COVID-19. Repertoires were generated with immunoSEQ multiplex PCR, while TCRdb's copy carries only in-frame clones and drops some. The table has approximately 260,000 clones, over 80% seen once; the top ten hold roughly 4.6%. The sequencing sample was made of peripheral blood. The receptors were gathered from a man aged 60 to 75 who had recovered from COVID-19.

J is TRBJ1-2 and V is TRBV5-1, with D possibly being TRBD1 (6 bases). V shed 4 bases and J shed 4 bases, with 14 bases lying between them. The CDR3 consists of 14 residues. Germline V gene sequence: CDR1 SGHRS, CDR2 YFSETQ. The CDR3 spells CASSTSGELYGYTF. The CDR3 region has the DNA TGCGCCAGCAGCACCTCAGGGGAGCTCTATGGCTACACCTTC.

To note about this clone: Its ends do not fully match the called genes, so a read error is possible. The rearrangement links TRBV6-2 or TRBV6-3 to TRBJ2-6; D may be TRBD1 (6 bases). The CDR3 loop spans 18 amino acids. The germline CDR1 and CDR2 sequences are MNHEY and SVGEGT. In nucleotides, the CDR3 is TGTGCCAGCCGTTACGGGATTGACAGGTCCTCTGGGGCCAACGTCCTGACTTTC. Translating it yields CASRYGIDRSSGANVLTF.

This chain links TRBV5-5 with TRBJ2-1; 9 nucleotides match TRBD1. The V gene's germline CDR1 is SGHKS and CDR2 YYEKEE (reference sequence). V shed 4 bases, J shed 7 bases, and the junction held 9 bases outside the gene matches. The CDR3 covers 15 residues. The CDR3 sequence: CASSLDRGSRNEQFF. DNA for the CDR3: TGTGCCAGCAGCCTAGACAGGGGGTCTCGGAATGAGCAGTTCTTC.

This sequence joins TRBV19 and TRBJ2-3; 7 nucleotides line up with TRBD2. The CDR3 spans 13 residues. Looked up from germline, CDR1 is LNHDA and CDR2 is SQIVND (reference sequence). Unmatched junction bases numbered 2, after V lost 2 bases and J lost 6 bases. In nucleotides, the CDR3 is TGTGCCAGTAGTATATCCGGGGGGGATACGCAGTATTTT. Protein: CASSISGGDTQYF.

This clone was seen only a few times. The chain recombines TRBV20-1 with TRBJ1-5; 8 positions agree with TRBD1. Germline-derived CDR1 and CDR2 are DFQATT and SNEGSKA (reference sequence). This CDR3 is 14 amino acids long. V lost 3 bases, J lost 7 bases, and 8 bases stayed unmatched. The CDR3 region has the DNA TGCAGTGCTAGTAGACAGGGGAGACGCCAGCCCCAGCATTTT. Protein sequence: CSASRQGRRQPQHF.

This chain links TRBV27 with TRBJ2-1; a weak D match, TRBD1 (6 bases). Trimming pared 2 bases from V and 3 bases from J, leaving 11 bases between. This CDR3 has 15 amino acids. Germline V gene data show CDR1 as MNHEY and CDR2 as SMNVEV (reference sequence). The CDR3 here is CASSLRQGRYNEQFF. CDR3 nucleotides: TGTGCCAGCAGTTTAAGGCAGGGGCGCTACAATGAGCAGTTCTTC.

On this clone itself: Other DNA sequences within the sample encode an identical CDR3. The chain combines TRBV12-3 or TRBV12-4 with TRBJ2-5; no definite D call. The CDR3 runs to 11 residues. V was pared by 6 bases and J by 4 bases, with 6 bases between. CDR3 coding DNA: TGTGCCAGCAGCCCGGGAGAGACCCAGTACTTC. Translating it yields CASSPGETQYF.